These 23 T cell receptor beta chains were sequenced from one sample in a study of T cell repertoires in ileal Crohn's disease. Lamina propria lymphocytes from surgical specimens were isolated on a density gradient before sorting. The table came from immunoSEQ multiplex PCR; TCRdb's copy has only in-frame clones and leaves some out. The sample has a few thousand clones; about nine tenths are singletons. Material for sequencing was CD4+ T cells sorted from the ileum. The receptors originated from an adult with Crohn's disease.

This sequence joins TRBV6-4 and TRBJ1-1; possibly TRBD1 for D (6 bases). Trimming cost V 3 bases and J 8 bases, with 7 bases left between them. The germline CDR1 and CDR2 sequences are MRHNA and SNTAGT. CDR3 length: 11 residues. The CDR3 DNA is TGTGCCAGCAGTGAAGACAGGGAAGCTTTCTTT. It encodes CASSEDREAFF.

The V gene is TRBV5-1, the J gene TRBJ2-3; tentatively, D is TRBD1 (6 bases). Germline CDR1 reads SGHRS; CDR2 reads YFSETQ. The CDR3 has 14 amino acids. V was clipped by 2 bases and J by 6 bases, with 13 bases between them. CDR3 sequence reads: CASSFSGVTDTQYF. CDR3 DNA: TGCGCCAGCAGCTTTTCAGGGGTTACTGATACGCAGTATTTT.

This sequence joins TRBV10-3 and TRBJ2-3; possibly TRBD2 for D (6 bases). V shed 3 bases and J shed 4 bases, with 14 bases lying between them. The germline V gene has CDR1 ENHRY and CDR2 SYGVKD. The CDR3 totals 15 residues. The chain's CDR3 is CAISELAPESDTQYF. The CDR3 DNA is TGTGCCATCAGTGAACTAGCACCGGAGTCAGATACGCAGTATTTT.

The CDR3 here is CASSPTRAYEQYF. DNA of the CDR3: TGTGCCAGCTCACCGACTAGGGCCTACGAGCAGTACTTC. The V call is TRBV18, the J call TRBJ2-7; D is possibly TRBD2 (6 bases). CDR1 and CDR2 from the germline V gene are KGHSH and LQKENI. Trimming took 3 bases from V and 2 from J, leaving 8 bases between them. CDR3 length: 13 residues. The variable domain in full, with the rest retrieved from reference TRBV18 and TRBJ2-7, is NAGVMQNPRHLVRRRGQEARLRCSPMKGHSHVYWYRQLPEEGLKFMVYLQKENIIDESGMPKERFSAEFPKEGPSILRIQQVVRGDSAAYFCASSPTRAYEQYFGPGTRLTVT.

The table lists this clone with a count of one. V usage is TRBV28 and J usage is TRBJ1-3; TRBD1 aligns across 9 bases. Trimming removed 2 bases from V and 4 bases from J; junction bases left unmatched: 3. The germline V gene encodes CDR1 MDHEN and CDR2 SYDVKM. The CDR3 has 15 residues. The CDR3 sequence is CASSLDRGAGNTIYF. CDR3 DNA: TGTGCCAGCAGTTTAGACAGGGGGGCGGGAAACACCATATATTTT.

This chain joins TRBV10-3 and TRBJ2-1, with 11 nucleotides matching TRBD1. Germline CDR1 is ENHRY and CDR2 is SYGVKD. The CDR3 runs to 16 residues. V dropped 4 bases and J dropped 3; count of bases not matched to a gene: 5. Written as DNA, the CDR3 is TGTGCCATCAGTGGAACCGGGACAGGGGGCTACAATGAGCAGTTCTTC. It encodes CAISGTGTGGYNEQFF.

The chain uses TRBV9 and TRBJ1-1; tentatively, D is TRBD1 (6 bases). Germline-derived CDR1 and CDR2 are SGDLS and YYNGEE. Trimming took 6 bases from V and 1 from J, leaving 13 bases between them. This CDR3 is 14 amino acids long. The CDR3 DNA sequence: TGTGCCAGCACCCCGGGACAACCGAACACTGAAGCTTTCTTT. Protein sequence: CASTPGQPNTEAFF.

The CDR3 sequence: CASSLGASTDTQYF. The CDR3 bases are TGCGCCAGCAGCTTGGGGGCTAGCACAGATACGCAGTATTTT. The chain couples TRBV5-1 to TRBJ2-3, with D unclear. V lost 0 bases, J lost 0 bases, and 5 bases lay in between. The CDR3 sequence is 14 residues long. Germline assignment: CDR1 SGHRS and CDR2 YFSETQ.

The chain combines TRBV7-2 with TRBJ2-3; D might be TRBD1 (5 bases). The V end was cut by 1 base, the J end by 6 bases, with 14 bases between. This CDR3 spans 15 amino acids. Germline-derived CDR1 and CDR2 are SGHTA and FQGNSA. The CDR3 is CASSLERGSRDTQYF. The CDR3 DNA reads as TGTGCCAGCAGCTTAGAAAGGGGAAGTCGGGATACGCAGTATTTT.

This clone was counted a few times. V usage is TRBV18 and J usage is TRBJ1-5, with 9 bases identical to TRBD1. V lost 3 bases to trimming and J lost 1 base; unmatched junction nucleotides: 1. There are 15 residues in the CDR3. CDR1 is KGHSH, CDR2 LQKENI, per germline. CDR3: CASSPGQGSNQPQHF. The DNA for the CDR3 is TGTGCCAGCTCACCGGGACAGGGAAGCAATCAGCCCCAGCATTTT.

The chain employs TRBV7-9 and TRBJ2-7, with D possibly being TRBD1 (5 bases). The V end was cut by 1 base, the J end by 0 bases, with 7 bases between. This CDR3 is 14 amino acids long. Germline V gene sequence: CDR1 SEHNR, CDR2 FQNEAQ (reference sequence). The CDR3 nucleotides read TGTGCCAGCAGCTTAGACAGGATCTCCTACGAGCAGTACTTC. This gives the protein CASSLDRISYEQYF.

J is TRBJ2-2 and V is TRBV4-3; TRBD1 matches 9 bases. J was trimmed by 7 bases and V by 2 bases; bases with no gene match: 5. The CDR3 runs 15 residues. CDR1 is LGHNA, CDR2 YSLEER, per germline. For the CDR3, the DNA is TGCGCCAGCAGCCAAAACAGGGGGCAGGTCGGGGAGCTGTTTTTT. Protein sequence: CASSQNRGQVGELFF.

The rearrangement uses TRBV4-2 and TRBJ2-3, with 16 bases lining up with TRBD2. The CDR3 covers 18 residues. Trimming removed 4 bases from V and 2 bases from J; junction bases left unmatched: 6. Per the germline V gene, CDR1 is LGHNA and CDR2 is YNFKEQ. In DNA form, the CDR3 reads TGTGCCAGCAGCCCGGGACTAGCGGGGGGGCCTAACACAGATACGCAGTATTTT. This codes for CASSPGLAGGPNTDTQYF.

The chain recombines TRBV15 with TRBJ1-1, with 7 bases fitting TRBD1. CDR1 is LNHNV and CDR2 is YYDKDF in the germline V gene (reference sequence). J was trimmed by 1 base and V by 6 bases; bases with no gene match: 5. The CDR3 runs to 14 residues. The CDR3 coding sequence is TGTGCCACCAGTTCACAGGGGCAGAACACTGAAGCTTTCTTT. It specifies CATSSQGQNTEAFF.

This chain connects TRBV7-8 to TRBJ2-4, with TRBD2 matching over 11 bases. The CDR3 runs to 19 residues. Looked up from germline, CDR1 is SGHVS and CDR2 is FQNEAQ. The J segment lost 3 bases and the V segment lost 5 bases, leaving 15 bases of the junction unmatched. The CDR3 DNA reads TGTGCCAGCAGCCTCTGGACTAGCGGGCTTACGACGGGCAAAAACATTCAGTACTTC. This translates into CASSLWTSGLTTGKNIQYF.

The chain couples TRBV7-9 to TRBJ1-2; D remains unclear. V lost 3 bases, J lost 8 bases, and 19 bases lay in between. Germline CDR1 is SEHNR and CDR2 is FQNEAQ (reference sequence). This CDR3 is built from 15 residues. The CDR3 DNA follows: TGTGCCAGCAGCTTCCGGGATCTCCTCCGCGGGGGCTACACCTTC. Its protein is CASSFRDLLRGGYTF. Filled out from reference TRBV7-9 and TRBJ1-2, the complete variable domain reads DTGVSQNPRHKITKRGQNVTFRCDPISEHNRLYWYRQTLGQGPEFLTYFQNEAQLEKSRLLSDRFSAERPKGSFSTLEIQRTEQGDSAMYLCASSFRDLLRGGYTFGSGTRLTVV.

This rearrangement joins TRBV5-6 to TRBJ2-1; perhaps TRBD1 as D (6 bases). CDR3 length: 16 amino acids. Germline lookup yields CDR1 SGHDT and CDR2 YYEEEE. Trimming stripped 1 base from V and 4 bases from J, with 15 bases between. CDR3 sequence: CASSLRNTGTYNEQFF. CDR3 sequence (DNA): TGTGCCAGCAGCTTGCGAAATACCGGGACATACAATGAGCAGTTCTTC.

This sequence joins TRBV25-1 and TRBJ2-5, with TRBD2 identical over 9 bases. The V and J ends lost 2 bases and 3 bases, in that order; junction bases with no gene match: 7. Germline V lookup: CDR1 MGHDK, CDR2 SYGVNS. The CDR3 loop spans 16 amino acids. The CDR3 DNA is TGTGCCAGCAGTGAACCCGTAGCGGGAGCCAAAGAGACCCAGTACTTC. Translating it yields CASSEPVAGAKETQYF.

The chain recombines TRBV25-1 with TRBJ2-3, with 13 positions matching TRBD2. The CDR3 runs to 18 residues. Germline V gene data show CDR1 as MGHDK and CDR2 as SYGVNS. Losses at the gene ends were 0 bases for V and 0 bases for J; bases not matched to a gene: 3. In nucleotides, the CDR3 is TGTGCCAGCAGTGAATATAGGACTAGCGGGGGTAGCACAGATACGCAGTATTTT. Protein: CASSEYRTSGGSTDTQYF. Drawing the rest from reference TRBV25-1 and TRBJ2-3, the complete variable domain is EADIYQTPRYLVIGTGKKITLECSQTMGHDKMYWYQQDPGMELHLIHYSYGVNSTEKGDLSSESTVSRIRTEHFPLTLESARPSHTSQYLCASSEYRTSGGSTDTQYFGPGTRLTVL.

This chain links TRBV5-4 with TRBJ1-2; 9 nucleotides line up with TRBD1. CDR3 length: 15 amino acids. Germline assignment: CDR1 SGHNT and CDR2 YYREEE (reference sequence). The trim removed 5 bases at V and 4 bases at J, leaving 9 bases unmatched. The CDR3 nucleotides are TGTGCCAGCAGGGTTACCGGGACAGGGCTCTATGGCTACACCTTC. This translates into CASRVTGTGLYGYTF.

CDR3: CSVWTGDGNTIYF. The CDR3 bases are TGCAGCGTGTGGACAGGGGACGGAAACACCATATATTTT. This sequence joins TRBV29-1 and TRBJ1-3; TRBD1 aligns across 9 bases. Germline V gene data show CDR1 as SQVTM and CDR2 as ANQGSEA. The CDR3 extends over 13 amino acids. V trimming: 6 bases; J trimming: 4 bases; junction bases outside the gene matches: 4.

The rearrangement uses TRBV7-8 and TRBJ1-5; D is undetermined. V was shortened by 6 bases and J by 2 bases, with 14 bases between the two germline ends. The CDR3 runs 15 residues. Germline V gene lookup returns CDR1 SGHVS and CDR2 FQNEAQ. The CDR3 DNA reads TGTGCCAGCAGTCCGGTCCTCCGCGGCAATCAGCCCCAGCATTTT. This encodes CASSPVLRGNQPQHF. The full variable domain, in which reference TRBV7-8 and TRBJ1-5 provide the parts outside the CDR3, is GAGVSQSPRYKVAKRGQDVALRCDPISGHVSLFWYQQALGQGPEFLTYFQNEAQLDKSGLPSDRFFAERPEGSVSTLKIQRTQQEDSAVYLCASSPVLRGNQPQHFGDGTRLSIL.

V usage is TRBV19 and J usage is TRBJ1-5, with D perhaps TRBD1 (5 bases). The CDR3 covers 15 residues. V dropped 7 bases and J dropped 5 bases, with 18 bases sitting between them. CDR1 is LNHDA and CDR2 is SQIVND in the germline V gene (reference sequence). The CDR3: CASTSVKGRDQPQHF. The CDR3 DNA is TGTGCCAGTACCTCCGTAAAGGGGCGAGATCAGCCCCAGCATTTT. Combining the CDR3 with reference TRBV19 and TRBJ1-5 gives the whole variable domain DGGITQSPKYLFRKEGQNVTLSCEQNLNHDAMYWYRQDPGQGLRLIYYSQIVNDFQKGDIAEGYSVSREKKESFPLTVTSAQKNPTAFYLCASTSVKGRDQPQHFGDGTRLSIL.